The 24 T cell receptor beta chains reported below all come from one sample, sequenced in a study of T-cell memory formation after mild COVID-19. TCRdb reprocessed the 5' RACE reads via MiXCR and lists one record per CDR3 protein. The sample includes about 320,000 distinct CDR3 sequences, 13% to 15% of them seen just once. Sequencing used PBMCs or a T cell subset sorted from them (not recorded which). These receptor sequences come from a young man who had mild COVID-19 (a few samples of this study predate the infection). Cell type and time point are not known.

The gene calls are TRBV7-3 and TRBJ2-3; D is unclear. V lost 2 bases to trimming and J lost 4 bases, with 7 bases between them. The CDR3 consists of 13 residues. Germline CDR1 reads SGHTA; CDR2 reads FQGTGA. The CDR3 loop reads CASSLSPSDTQYF. CDR3 DNA sequence: TGTGCCAGCAGCTTATCTCCGTCAGATACGCAGTATTTT.

The CDR3: CASSFTGNYEQYF. The CDR3 DNA is TGTGCCAGCAGTTTTACAGGGAACTACGAGCAGTACTTC. The J gene is TRBJ2-7, the V gene TRBV28, with D perhaps matching TRBD1 (6 bases). Trimming removed 3 bases at V and 3 bases at J, with 9 bases between. The germline CDR1 and CDR2 sequences are MDHEN and SYDVKM. The CDR3 runs to 13 residues.

At least ten counts were recorded for this clonotype. The chain uses TRBV7-3 and TRBJ2-3; D is undetermined. Trimming took 1 base from V and 1 from J, leaving 6 bases between them. CDR3 length equals 14 residues. CDR1 SGHTA and CDR2 FQGTGA come from the germline V gene. The CDR3 loop is CASSLSLGTDTQYF. In DNA form, the CDR3 reads TGTGCCAGCAGCTTAAGTTTGGGCACAGATACGCAGTATTTT.

The chain joins TRBV14 to TRBJ2-5; D call uncertain. The V gene lost 0 bases and the J gene lost 4 bases, with 3 bases spanning the gap. Germline CDR1 reads SGHDN; CDR2 reads FVKESK. This CDR3 comprises 12 residues. The CDR3 coding sequence is TGTGCCAGCAGCCAAGAACCAGAGACCCAGTACTTC. It encodes CASSQEPETQYF.

This clonotype was observed many times. The chain employs TRBV14 and TRBJ2-7; possibly TRBD1 for D (6 bases). CDR3 length: 14 residues. Trimming removed 1 base from V and 4 bases from J, with 11 bases in between. Per the germline V gene, CDR1 is SGHDN and CDR2 is FVKESK. The CDR3 reads CASSQAGDGYEQYV. For the CDR3, the DNA is TGTGCCAGCAGCCAAGCAGGGGATGGGTACGAGCAGTACGTC.

This clonotype was counted between two and nine times. This rearrangement joins TRBV5-6 to TRBJ1-6, with a weak D call TRBD1 (5 bases). The length of the CDR3 is 15 residues. CDR1 and CDR2 from the germline V gene are SGHDT and YYEEEE. The germline V and J ends were trimmed by 5 bases and 7 bases, with 16 bases remaining between them. The CDR3 loop reads CASRGQGRLNSPLHF. CDR3 bases: TGTGCCAGCAGGGGTCAGGGACGGTTAAATTCACCCCTCCACTTT.

In its sample, this clonotype was seen a few times. This chain joins TRBV7-2 and TRBJ2-2, with no clear D. V lost 5 bases and J 3 bases, leaving 10 bases between the germline ends. CDR3 length: 14 residues. Germline V gene data show CDR1 as SGHTA and CDR2 as FQGNSA. The CDR3 DNA reads as TGTGCCAGCAGCCCGAGATTGGACACCGGGGAGCTGTTTTTT. Amino acid sequence: CASSPRLDTGELFF.

The gene calls are TRBV7-9 and TRBJ2-7; no clear D. The germline gives CDR1 SEHNR, CDR2 FQNEAQ (reference sequence). The CDR3 is made up of 13 amino acids. The ends were cut back, 5 bases at V and 3 bases at J, with 11 bases in the middle. CDR3 DNA sequence: TGTGCCAGCAGCCAAAGGGCAGACTACGAGCAGTACTTC. Translating gives CASSQRADYEQYF.

Only one count was recorded for this clonotype. The CDR3: CASGLTGLNTEAFF. Here the CDR3 DNA reads TGTGCTAGTGGTCTCACAGGCTTGAACACTGAAGCTTTCTTT. The V call is TRBV12-5, the J call TRBJ1-1, with D possibly matching TRBD1 (5 bases). The CDR3 spans 14 residues. Deletions cut 5 bases from V and 0 bases from J, with 10 bases between. CDR1 and CDR2 (germline): LGHNT, FRNRAP.

The rearrangement joins TRBV6-5 to TRBJ2-5; the match to TRBD1 covers 7 bases. Trimming took 4 bases from V and 3 from J; bases not matched to a gene: 8. The CDR3 totals 15 residues. Germline V gene sequence: CDR1 MNHEY, CDR2 SVGAGI. The CDR3 reads CASSWVETGKETQYF. The CDR3 DNA reads TGTGCCAGCAGTTGGGTAGAGACAGGGAAAGAGACCCAGTACTTC.

There are a few counts of this clonotype. The chain couples TRBV6-5 to TRBJ1-1, with D unresolved. In germline, CDR1 is MNHEY, CDR2 SVGAGI. CDR3 length: 13 residues. Trimming cost V 6 bases and J 0 bases, with 8 bases left between them. The CDR3 protein is CASSRRVNTEAFF. CDR3 nucleotides: TGTGCCAGCAGCCGCCGGGTGAACACTGAAGCTTTCTTT.

V usage is TRBV5-1 and J usage is TRBJ1-1; D is uncertain. This CDR3 region has 14 residues. V lost 4 bases and J 0 bases, leaving 10 bases between the germline ends. The germline V gene has CDR1 SGHRS and CDR2 YFSETQ. As DNA, the CDR3 is TGCGCCAGCAGCCTACCCGACCTGAACACTGAAGCTTTCTTT. Translation: CASSLPDLNTEAFF.

The rearrangement links TRBV5-1 to TRBJ2-3; 12 nucleotides agree with TRBD2. Germline-derived CDR1 and CDR2 are SGHRS and YFSETQ. J lost 4 bases, V lost 3 bases, and 6 bases had no gene match. The CDR3 length is 16 residues. The CDR3 DNA reads TGCGCCAGCAGCTCCAGACTAGCGGGGGCCCCAGATACGCAGTATTTT. It is translated as CASSSRLAGAPDTQYF.

The chain joins TRBV18 to TRBJ2-7, with D possibly TRBD1 on 6 matching bases. The length of the CDR3 is 12 residues. Germline V CDR1 and CDR2: KGHSH, LQKENI. The V and J ends lost 3 bases and 6 bases respectively, with 9 bases between them. DNA for the CDR3: TGTGCCAGCTCACCGGACAGAAGCGAGCAGTACTTC. It translates to CASSPDRSEQYF.

This clonotype was seen many times. The chain has TRBV7-9 and TRBJ2-3; 7 positions agree with TRBD1. The CDR3 loop spans 15 amino acids. The germline V gene has CDR1 SEHNR and CDR2 FQNEAQ (reference sequence). V was clipped by 5 bases and J by 8 bases; unmatched bases: 13. The CDR3 sequence: CASSQSTGARGTQYF. In DNA form, the CDR3 reads TGTGCCAGCAGCCAATCAACAGGGGCCAGGGGTACGCAGTATTTT. Supplemented by reference TRBV7-9 and TRBJ2-3, the full variable domain reads DTGVSQNPRHKITKRGQNVTFRCDPISEHNRLYWYRQTLGQGPEFLTYFQNEAQLEKSRLLSDRFSAERPKGSFSTLEIQRTEQGDSAMYLCASSQSTGARGTQYFGPGTRLTVL.

V gene TRBV7-2 combines with J gene TRBJ1-5; D unclear. The germline V and J ends were trimmed by 8 bases and 5 bases, with 16 bases remaining between them. Looked up from germline, CDR1 is SGHTA and CDR2 is FQGNSA. The CDR3 has 14 amino acids. CDR3 region: CASDTETGYQPQHF. The CDR3 region has the DNA TGTGCCAGCGATACTGAGACGGGGTATCAGCCCCAGCATTTT.

This clonotype was picked up a small number of times. The chain uses TRBV5-5 and TRBJ2-7; D is uncertain. V was trimmed by 1 base and J by 2 bases, leaving 10 bases between them. Germline assignment: CDR1 SGHKS and CDR2 YYEKEE (reference sequence). The CDR3 contains 14 residues. The CDR3 DNA reads TGTGCCAGCAGCTTGTCGGGCAGTCCCTACGAGCAGTACTTC. Protein product: CASSLSGSPYEQYF.

This clonotype was picked up a small number of times. The chain combines TRBV30 with TRBJ1-2; D is unresolved. V shed 1 base and J shed 2 bases, with 5 bases lying between them. Germline V CDR1 and CDR2: GTSNPN, SVGIG (reference sequence). The CDR3 runs 12 residues. CDR3 sequence reads: CAWSGTNYGYTF. CDR3 DNA sequence: TGTGCCTGGAGTGGCACGAACTATGGCTACACCTTC.

This clonotype has only a few counts. The chain uses TRBV11-2 and TRBJ2-3, with 8 bases fitting TRBD1. With 5 bases clipped from V and 4 bases from J, the junction kept 11 bases outside the gene matches. Germline assignment: CDR1 SGHAT and CDR2 FQNNGV. This CDR3 is built from 16 residues. CDR3 amino acids: CASSPAGQVMADTQYF. CDR3 coding DNA: TGTGCCAGCAGCCCGGCGGGACAGGTCATGGCAGATACGCAGTATTTT. Variable domain in full (rest from reference TRBV11-2 and TRBJ2-3): EAGVAQSPRYKIIEKRQSVAFWCNPISGHATLYWYQQILGQGPKLLIQFQNNGVVDDSQLPKDRFSAERLKGVDSTLKIQPAKLEDSAVYLCASSPAGQVMADTQYFGPGTRLTVL.

The CDR3 DNA is TGTGCCACCTACGGGGGCTTGGTTAAATCCTACAATGAGCAGTTCTTC. This sequence encodes CATYGGLVKSYNEQFF. V and J are TRBV7-9 and TRBJ2-1; tentatively, D is TRBD1 or TRBD2 (6 bases each). Trimming stripped 10 bases from V and 1 base from J, with 20 bases between. Germline CDR1 SEHNR, CDR2 FQNEAQ (reference sequence). The CDR3 spans 16 residues.

This clonotype was counted only a few times. The chain links TRBV5-1 to TRBJ2-7, with 7 bases identical to TRBD1. The CDR3 sequence is 15 residues long. The germline gives CDR1 SGHRS, CDR2 YFSETQ. J was trimmed by 2 bases and V by 1 base; bases with no gene match: 6. Here the CDR3 reads CASSLITDRPYEQYF. Here the CDR3 DNA reads TGCGCCAGCAGCTTGATCACGGACAGGCCCTACGAGCAGTACTTC.

The chain recombines TRBV4-1 with TRBJ2-5; D remains ambiguous. CDR1 and CDR2 (germline): MGHRA, YSYEKL. The CDR3 length is 18 residues. Trimming stripped 4 bases from V and 2 bases from J, with 23 bases between. The CDR3 nucleotides read TGCGCCAGCAGCCTCAAGCCCTTATTTTGGGTCATACAAGAGACCCAGTACTTC. This codes for CASSLKPLFWVIQETQYF.

The V call is TRBV11-1, the J call TRBJ1-1, with unresolved D. This CDR3 comprises 17 residues. Trimming removed 0 bases from V and 4 bases from J, with 18 bases in between. Looked up from germline, CDR1 is SGHAT and CDR2 is FQDESV (reference sequence). Written as DNA, the CDR3 is TGTGCCAGCAGCTTAGCGCTCCTTGAGGGCAAGGGCACTGAAGCTTTCTTT. Protein product: CASSLALLEGKGTEAFF.

This chain uses TRBV4-3 with TRBJ1-2, with D possibly matching TRBD1 (5 bases). Trimming took off 4 bases at V and 4 bases at J, with 13 bases between the two ends. CDR3 size: 14 residues. The germline gives CDR1 LGHNA, CDR2 YSLEER. Written as DNA, the CDR3 is TGCGCCAGCAGCCGAGGGGTCCAACCCTATGGCTACACCTTC. It specifies CASSRGVQPYGYTF.